The clone carrying this T cell receptor beta chain was recorded many times. This entry belongs to a study of blood T cell repertoires in COVID-19. Study at large: From the United States, Italy and Spain came samples of acute and convalescent COVID-19. PBMCs, B-cell-depleted T cells, or T cells provided the cDNA or gDNA that made up the material.

Original data processing: Amplification from reference gene primers served as the basis for estimated nucleated cell counts. Libraries were prepared by immunoSEQ multiplex PCR; TCRdb keeps only in-frame clonotypes and omits some of them. V and J calls and clone size are given by that table; D and trimming were obtained from the DNA. Of about 320,000 clones listed, about four fifths are singletons. The V gene's germline CDR1 is MNHEY and CDR2 SMNVEV (reference sequence). The CDR3 runs to 15 residues. Trimming removed 6 bases from V and 2 bases from J; junction bases left unmatched: 6. This TCR derives from a woman between 45 and 60 years old with acute or convalescent COVID-19. V and J are TRBV27 and TRBJ2-1; 8 nucleotides line up with TRBD1. The sample was peripheral blood. CDR3 amino acids: CASRPGTGPYNEQFF. Here the CDR3 DNA reads TGTGCCAGCAGACCCGGGACAGGTCCCTACAATGAGCAGTTCTTC.